This T cell receptor (beta chain) was profiled in a study of cytomegalovirus exposure and HLA in healthy donors. General study findings and limits: As a later analysis showed, a missense DCLRE1C variant was linked to trimming of TCR beta V- and J-genes.

The PCR employed 60 Vbeta primers together with 13 Jbeta primers. The method was immunoSEQ multiplex PCR; TCRdb's version includes in-frame clones alone and lacks a portion of them. The data show 150,000 to 200,000 clones, with 81% seen just once and about 1.8% held by the top ten. On this clone itself: What it recognizes is unknown.

CDR1 is LNHDA, CDR2 SQIVND, per germline (reference sequence). The CDR3 has 15 amino acids. V dropped 6 bases and J dropped 8 bases, with 19 bases sitting between them. The V call is TRBV19, the J call TRBJ1-4; D unresolved. This TCR came from a man aged 18-30 years in good health and CMV-seronegative. Material: PBMCs. The CDR3 spells CASSNPSRSGEKLFF. CDR3 coding DNA: TGTGCCAGTAGCAACCCGAGTCGGAGCGGAGAAAAACTGTTTTTT.